The 31 T cell receptor beta chains in this list originate from one sample, sequenced in a study of PD-L1 blockade in urothelial cancer. Indicated time point: peripheral blood 6 weeks after treatment start. Profiling relied on immunoSEQ multiplex PCR, and the TCRdb table lists in-frame clones only, not all of them. The table records some 110,000 clones, more than 85% of them present only once. Sequencing used PBMCs, obtained around atezolizumab (anti-PD-L1) treatment. The receptor source for this set is a man aged 55 to 70 with urothelial cancer.

This clone was counted once. Distinct nucleotide sequences in the sample also encode this CDR3. The V gene is TRBV30, the J gene TRBJ2-5; 7 nucleotides line up with TRBD2. After removal of 2 bases from V and 5 bases from J, the junction contained 5 bases not matched to a gene. The CDR3 sequence is 13 residues long. CDR1 and CDR2 from the germline V gene are GTSNPN and SVGIG (reference sequence). The CDR3 DNA is TGTGCCTGGAGTTTAGCGGGTTATGAGACCCAGTACTTC. Amino acids: CAWSLAGYETQYF.

This chain joins TRBV10-3 and TRBJ2-3; 10 bases agree with TRBD2. CDR1 is ENHRY, CDR2 SYGVKD, per germline. V lost 5 bases to trimming and J lost 6 bases; unmatched junction nucleotides: 8. This CDR3 is built from 15 residues. The CDR3 spells CAISPERGGRDTQYF. CDR3 in DNA: TGTGCCATCAGTCCCGAGCGGGGGGGCCGGGATACGCAGTATTTT.

The rearrangement links TRBV19 to TRBJ1-4; the D gene is possibly TRBD1 (6 bases). The germline V gene has CDR1 LNHDA and CDR2 SQIVND (reference sequence). V lost 4 bases and J 4 bases, leaving 16 bases between the germline ends. The CDR3 totals 16 residues. For the CDR3, the DNA is TGTGCCAGTAGTAAGGGGACACTCGGGTATAATGAAAAACTGTTTTTT. Residues: CASSKGTLGYNEKLFF.

The chain couples TRBV10-3 to TRBJ2-4; TRBD1 agrees at 7 bases. V lost 0 bases, J lost 0 bases, and 11 bases stayed unmatched. The CDR3 has 19 amino acids. The germline V gene has CDR1 ENHRY and CDR2 SYGVKD. CDR3 amino acids: CAISESKGAQGVAKNIQYF. The CDR3 DNA is TGTGCCATCAGTGAGTCGAAGGGTGCGCAGGGGGTAGCCAAAAACATTCAGTACTTC.

The CDR3 loop reads CASSQDETAPYNEQFF. DNA of the CDR3: TGCGCCAGCAGCCAAGATGAGACAGCGCCCTACAATGAGCAGTTCTTC. This chain connects TRBV4-1 to TRBJ2-1, with a possible D match to TRBD1 (5 bases). V lost 0 bases to trimming and J lost 2 bases, with 11 bases between them. Germline V gene data show CDR1 as MGHRA and CDR2 as YSYEKL. This CDR3 comprises 16 residues.

The V call is TRBV7-2, the J call TRBJ2-7, with D perhaps TRBD2 (6 bases). The CDR3 has 15 amino acids. Germline V gives CDR1 SGHTA, CDR2 FQGNSA. Between the trimmed V and J ends, which lost 0 bases and 0 bases, there was a span of 9 bases. Here the CDR3 reads CASSLAGGSSYEQYF. CDR3 in DNA: TGTGCCAGCAGCTTAGCGGGGGGTAGCTCCTACGAGCAGTACTTC.

CDR3 nucleotide sequence: TGTGCCAGCAGCAAAGAGTCCACGGGTGAGCAGTTCTTC. Protein: CASSKESTGEQFF. The V gene is TRBV21-1, the J gene TRBJ2-1; TRBD2, as called in the table, went unchecked against the DNA. TRBV21-1 corresponds to a pseudogene. The CDR3 has 13 residues.

J is TRBJ2-7 and V is TRBV19; possible D gene TRBD2, 5 bases. This CDR3 has 14 amino acids. Trimming took 1 base from V and 6 from J, leaving 13 bases between them. In germline, CDR1 is LNHDA, CDR2 SQIVND (reference sequence). This chain's CDR3 is CASSIGLATGEQYF. Written as DNA, the CDR3 is TGTGCCAGTAGTATAGGGCTAGCAACCGGCGAGCAGTACTTC.

V and J are TRBV19 and TRBJ1-1, with 8 bases fitting TRBD1. Germline V gene data show CDR1 as LNHDA and CDR2 as SQIVND (reference sequence). V shed 7 bases and J 2 bases; nucleotides not matched to a gene: 6. The CDR3 is 14 residues long. In DNA, the CDR3 is TGTGCCAGTATTAACGGACAGGGTAACACTGAAGCTTTCTTT. Translation gives CASINGQGNTEAFF.

The genes are TRBV7-9 and TRBJ1-4; D is perhaps TRBD1 (5 bases). CDR1 SEHNR and CDR2 FQNEAQ come from the germline V gene (reference sequence). The V end lost 3 bases, the J end lost 8 bases, and 19 bases lay between the germline ends. The CDR3 runs 16 residues. The CDR3 coding sequence is TGTGCCAGCAGCTTGCGGTTGGATAGGGGCAGGGAAAAACTGTTTTTT. This encodes CASSLRLDRGREKLFF.

The CDR3 protein is CASSRGSGPYNEQFF. The CDR3 DNA follows: TGTGCCAGCAGCAGGGGTTCGGGGCCCTACAATGAGCAGTTCTTC. The rearrangement links TRBV6-4 to TRBJ2-1, with D possibly TRBD1 on 6 matching bases. The CDR3 covers 15 residues. Trimming shortened V by 6 bases and J by 2 bases, and 14 bases separated the two germline ends. CDR1 is MRHNA and CDR2 is SNTAGT in the germline V gene.

The rearrangement links TRBV29-1 to TRBJ1-1; tentative D call: TRBD1 (6 bases). The length of the CDR3 is 14 residues. CDR1 SQVTM and CDR2 ANQGSEA come from the germline V gene. The CDR3 region is CSVRNTGLGTEAFF. The CDR3 DNA is TGCAGTGTGAGGAATACAGGGCTGGGGACTGAAGCTTTCTTT.

CDR3 in amino acids: CASSITGDTEAFF. Here the CDR3 DNA reads TGTGCCAGCAGTATTACAGGGGACACTGAAGCTTTCTTT. The chain combines TRBV11-2 with TRBJ1-1; 7 nucleotides line up with TRBD1. V shed 6 bases and J 3 bases; nucleotides not matched to a gene: 4. CDR1 and CDR2 (germline): SGHAT, FQNNGV. The CDR3 spans 13 residues.

The rearrangement links TRBV6-1 to TRBJ1-1; D is ambiguous. The germline V gene has CDR1 MNHNS and CDR2 SASEGT. V gave up 2 bases and J gave up 6 bases, with 16 bases separating them. This CDR3 contains 15 residues. The chain's CDR3 is CASSEPPSFSAEAFF. In DNA, the CDR3 is TGTGCCAGCAGTGAACCTCCGTCCTTCTCAGCTGAAGCTTTCTTT.

The chain combines TRBV5-4 with TRBJ2-5; 8 bases are a match to TRBD2. CDR1 and CDR2 from the germline V gene are SGHNT and YYREEE (reference sequence). The CDR3 length is 14 residues. J gave up 5 bases and V 4 bases, and 7 bases lay outside the gene matches. CDR3 in amino acids: CASSLWTSWETQYF. The DNA of the CDR3 is TGTGCCAGCAGCCTTTGGACTAGCTGGGAGACCCAGTACTTC.

The genes are TRBV5-4 and TRBJ2-5, with a tentative D call TRBD1 (6 bases). Germline lookup yields CDR1 SGHNT and CDR2 YYREEE (reference sequence). This CDR3 is 13 amino acids long. Trimming pared 3 bases from V and 5 bases from J, leaving 11 bases between. The CDR3 region has the DNA TGTGCCAGCAGCTCCCAGGGGCAGGAGACCCAGTACTTC. Amino acids: CASSSQGQETQYF.

This chain connects TRBV7-9 to TRBJ2-7, with 7 bases fitting TRBD1. V trimming: 5 bases; J trimming: 3 bases; junction bases outside the gene matches: 7. Germline CDR1 reads SEHNR; CDR2 reads FQNEAQ (reference sequence). CDR3 length: 14 residues. This CDR3 is CASSPRTGDYEQYF. Here the CDR3 DNA reads TGTGCCAGCAGCCCCAGAACAGGGGACTACGAGCAGTACTTC.

The chain combines TRBV18 with TRBJ1-1; no clear D gene. Germline CDR1 and CDR2: KGHSH and LQKENI. V lost 3 bases, J lost 0 bases, and 11 bases lay in between. This CDR3 is 15 amino acids long. CDR3 loop: CASSPPNTLNTEAFF. As DNA, the CDR3 is TGTGCCAGCTCACCCCCGAACACCCTGAACACTGAAGCTTTCTTT.

The chain's CDR3 is CSVETVGRIKYF. The DNA for the CDR3 is TGCAGCGTTGAAACTGTGGGGCGGATCAAGTACTTC. The chain carries TRBV29-1 and TRBJ2-4, with D possibly being TRBD1 (5 bases). With 2 bases removed from V and 14 bases from J, the gap between germline ends came to 16 bases. Germline CDR1 is SQVTM and CDR2 is ANQGSEA. This CDR3 region has 12 residues.

The chain recombines TRBV19 with TRBJ2-4; no clear D. V lost 5 bases, J lost 0 bases, and 11 bases lay in between. Germline V CDR1 and CDR2: LNHDA, SQIVND (reference sequence). This CDR3 has 15 residues. The CDR3 region has the DNA TGTGCCAGTAGTCCCGACACACTAGCCAAAAACATTCAGTACTTC. This encodes CASSPDTLAKNIQYF.

This clone was observed a single time. The V gene is TRBV5-8, the J gene TRBJ2-5, with TRBD2 identical over 13 bases. V shed 4 bases, J shed 0 bases, and the junction held 3 bases outside the gene matches. The CDR3 covers 16 residues. Per germline, CDR1 SGHTS and CDR2 YDEGEE. In nucleotides, the CDR3 is TGTGCCAGCAGCACGGGACTAGCGGGATACCAAGAGACCCAGTACTTC. It codes for CASSTGLAGYQETQYF.

The chain couples TRBV2 to TRBJ2-3; maybe TRBD2 (6 bases). Germline V gene lookup returns CDR1 SNHLY and CDR2 FYNNEI. V gave up 8 bases and J gave up 13 bases, with 10 bases separating them. The CDR3 has 9 residues. The DNA of the CDR3 is TGTGCCAGCGGTGGCGGGGAGTATTTT. Translation: CASGGGEYF.

J is TRBJ2-1 and V is TRBV29-1, with 8 bases that match TRBD1. Germline trimming cut 1 base from V and 2 bases from J; bases unmatched to any gene: 10. Germline V CDR1 and CDR2: SQVTM, ANQGSEA. The CDR3 is 17 residues long. DNA of the CDR3: TGCAGCGTTGAAGTATTCACAGGGGGTTCGGCCTACAATGAGCAGTTCTTC. Protein: CSVEVFTGGSAYNEQFF.

The chain uses TRBV27 and TRBJ2-5, with a tentative D call TRBD1 (6 bases). The CDR3 spans 14 residues. Germline CDR1 reads MNHEY; CDR2 reads SMNVEV (reference sequence). V gave up 6 bases and J gave up 4 bases, with 15 bases separating them. CDR3 sequence (DNA): TGTGCCAGCAGCCAAAATAGGGGGTCAGAGACCCAGTACTTC. This gives the protein CASSQNRGSETQYF.

This chain joins TRBV11-3 and TRBJ2-7; D is perhaps TRBD2 (5 bases). The CDR3 is 14 residues long. Germline V gene sequence: CDR1 SGHNT, CDR2 YENEEA. V was shortened by 5 bases and J by 7 bases, with 18 bases between the two germline ends. Here the CDR3 DNA reads TGTGCCAGCAGCCTCGGCGAGGGTCCGTATGAGCAGTACTTC. This codes for CASSLGEGPYEQYF.

V usage is TRBV7-3 and J usage is TRBJ2-2; 8 positions match TRBD1. Looked up from germline, CDR1 is SGHTA and CDR2 is FQGTGA. With 1 base clipped from V and 6 bases from J, the junction kept 4 bases outside the gene matches. This CDR3 contains 15 residues. CDR3 sequence reads: CASSLNAGQAGELFF. CDR3 DNA: TGTGCCAGCAGCTTAAACGCGGGACAGGCCGGGGAGCTGTTTTTT.

The CDR3 loop reads CASSLPRGASYEQYF. The CDR3 DNA reads as TGTGCCAGCAGCTTACCGCGCGGAGCTAGCTACGAGCAGTACTTC. This rearrangement joins TRBV5-4 to TRBJ2-7; unclear D gene. CDR1 is SGHNT and CDR2 is YYREEE in the germline V gene (reference sequence). The CDR3 spans 15 residues. Trimming removed 2 bases at V and 3 bases at J, with 15 bases between.

This chain links TRBV7-2 with TRBJ1-5; 7 bases agree with TRBD1. The CDR3 contains 14 residues. V lost 5 bases, J lost 7 bases, and 8 bases stayed unmatched. Germline assignment: CDR1 SGHTA and CDR2 FQGNSA. CDR3 in DNA: TGTGCCAGCAGCGTTACAGGGGTAGGACAGCCCCAGCATTTT. Translated: CASSVTGVGQPQHF.

The rearrangement joins TRBV5-5 to TRBJ1-1, with D possibly matching TRBD1 (5 bases). Germline V gene sequence: CDR1 SGHKS, CDR2 YYEKEE (reference sequence). The CDR3 runs to 15 residues. Trimming removed 1 base from V and 9 bases from J, with 19 bases in between. The CDR3 reads CASSLSTESVRKAFF. CDR3 bases: TGTGCCAGCAGCTTGTCGACAGAAAGTGTGAGGAAAGCTTTCTTT. Based on the CDR3 plus reference TRBV5-5 and TRBJ1-1, the full variable domain is DAGVTQSPTHLIKTRGQQVTLRCSPISGHKSVSWYQQVLGQGPQFIFQYYEKEERGRGNFPDRFSARQFPNYSSELNVNALLLGDSALYLCASSLSTESVRKAFFGQGTRLTVV.

The chain couples TRBV6-5 to TRBJ2-4, with 11 nucleotides matching TRBD1. V was pared by 6 bases and J by 6 bases, with 4 bases of the junction left unmatched. The CDR3 covers 14 residues. Germline values: CDR1 MNHEY, CDR2 SVGAGI. CDR3 DNA: TGTGCCAGCAGGGAAGGGACAGGGGGAAACATTCAGTACTTC. It specifies CASREGTGGNIQYF.

This chain links TRBV5-4 with TRBJ1-6; 8 positions agree with TRBD1. The CDR3 is made up of 15 amino acids. Per the germline V gene, CDR1 is SGHNT and CDR2 is YYREEE (reference sequence). The junction had 10 bases not matched to a gene; V was cut back by 5 bases and J by 9 bases. The CDR3 protein is CASRRQGQGGSPLHF. The CDR3 DNA sequence: TGTGCCAGCAGAAGACAGGGGCAAGGGGGTTCACCCCTCCACTTT.